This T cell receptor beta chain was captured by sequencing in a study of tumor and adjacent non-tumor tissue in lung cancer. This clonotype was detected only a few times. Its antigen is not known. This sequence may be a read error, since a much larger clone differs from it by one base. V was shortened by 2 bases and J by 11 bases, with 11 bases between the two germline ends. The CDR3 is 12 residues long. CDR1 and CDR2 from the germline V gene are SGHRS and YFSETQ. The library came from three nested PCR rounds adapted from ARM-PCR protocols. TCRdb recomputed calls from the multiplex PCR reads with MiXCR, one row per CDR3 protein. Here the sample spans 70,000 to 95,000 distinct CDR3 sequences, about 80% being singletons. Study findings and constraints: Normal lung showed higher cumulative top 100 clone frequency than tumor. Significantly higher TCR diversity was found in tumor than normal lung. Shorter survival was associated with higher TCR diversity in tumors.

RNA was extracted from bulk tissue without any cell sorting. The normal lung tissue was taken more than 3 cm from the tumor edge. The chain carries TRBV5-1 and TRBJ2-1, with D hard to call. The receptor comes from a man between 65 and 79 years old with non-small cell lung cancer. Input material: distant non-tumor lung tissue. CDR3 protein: CASSFDGSKQFF. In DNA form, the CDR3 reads TGCGCCAGCAGCTTCGACGGGTCCAAGCAGTTCTTC.